What follows is one T cell receptor (beta chain) and its context. The antigen remains undetermined. The sample originates from a study of vaccination and CD4 T cells after COVID-19. Study as a whole: Convalescent persons amounted to six males plus four females, two of whom were Hispanic.

The treatment: roughly 10-day PBMC culture with coronavirus spike peptide pools or control peptides (ViraFEST assay). With the Oncomine TCR Beta short-read assay, DNA from cultured CD4+ T cells was sequenced. From cultured CD4+ T cells, genomic DNA was extracted. TCRdb passed the PCR reads through MiXCR, listing each CDR3 protein once. The table has approximately 12,000 distinct CDR3 sequences, 45% to 50% seen once; the top ten hold 13% to 15%. This CDR3 region has 14 residues. The germline gives CDR1 SGHTA, CDR2 FQGNSA. V was clipped by 5 bases and J by 6 bases; unmatched bases: 8. The sequencing sample was made of CD4+ T cells from blood, cultured in vitro. The sequence derives from a human donor who had recovered from COVID-19. The chain uses TRBV7-2 and TRBJ2-7, with TRBD1 identical over 9 bases. CDR3 sequence (DNA): TGTGCCAGCAGCAACACCGGGACAGGGCTCGAGCAGTACTTC. This codes for CASSNTGTGLEQYF.